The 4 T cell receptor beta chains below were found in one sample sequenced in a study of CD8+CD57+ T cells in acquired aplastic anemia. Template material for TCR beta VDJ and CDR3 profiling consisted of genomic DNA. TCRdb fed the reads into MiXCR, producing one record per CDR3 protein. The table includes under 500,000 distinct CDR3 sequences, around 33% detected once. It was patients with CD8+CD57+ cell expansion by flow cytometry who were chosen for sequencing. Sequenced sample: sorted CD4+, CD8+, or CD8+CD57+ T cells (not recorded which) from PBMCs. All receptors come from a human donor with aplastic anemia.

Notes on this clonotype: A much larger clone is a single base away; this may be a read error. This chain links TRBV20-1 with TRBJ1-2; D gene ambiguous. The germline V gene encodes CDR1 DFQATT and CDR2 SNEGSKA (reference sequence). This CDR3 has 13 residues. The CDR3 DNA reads TGCAGTGCTAGTGGTGTCGGCAACGATGGCCACACCTTC. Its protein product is CSASGVGNDGHTF.

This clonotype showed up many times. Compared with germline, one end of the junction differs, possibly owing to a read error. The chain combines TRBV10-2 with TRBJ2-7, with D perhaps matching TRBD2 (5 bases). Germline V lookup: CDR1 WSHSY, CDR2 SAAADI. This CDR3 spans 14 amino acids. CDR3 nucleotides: TGTGCCAGCAGTGACTCCCAGCGGCGGACCGAGCAGTACTTC. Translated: CASSDSQRRTEQYF.

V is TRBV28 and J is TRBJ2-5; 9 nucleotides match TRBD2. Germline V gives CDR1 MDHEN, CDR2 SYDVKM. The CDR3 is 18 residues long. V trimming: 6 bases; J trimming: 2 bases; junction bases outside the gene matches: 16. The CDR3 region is CASSFLIGTSGSQETQYF. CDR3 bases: TGTGCCAGCAGCTTTCTGATCGGAACTAGCGGGTCTCAAGAGACCCAGTACTTC.

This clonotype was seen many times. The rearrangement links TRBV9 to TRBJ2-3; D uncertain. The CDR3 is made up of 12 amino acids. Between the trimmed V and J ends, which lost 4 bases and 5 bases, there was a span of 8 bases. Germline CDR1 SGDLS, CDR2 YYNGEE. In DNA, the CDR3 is TGTGCCAGCAGCCCCATGGAAGATACGCAGTATTTT. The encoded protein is CASSPMEDTQYF.